This entry describes one TCR beta chain. Its antigen remains unidentified. The data stem from a study of T cells in tuberculosis. General study findings and limits: GMM-specific TCRs were nearer to active tuberculosis alpha repertoires, suggesting expansion.

TCRdb's copy holds only in-frame clones and misses some; the assay was immunoSEQ multiplex PCR. The profile covers more than 30,000 clones, with under 98% appearing a single time and 6.2% taken by the ten largest. Latent tuberculosis screening used tuberculin skin test and IGRA at entry. Each clinical donor contributed on average about 92,000 T cells from unsorted cryopreserved PBMC. V was trimmed by 0 bases and J by 6 bases, leaving 12 bases between them. The CDR3 is 14 residues long. From germline, CDR1 is GTSNPN and CDR2 SVGIG (reference sequence). The clonotype originates from a donor under 30 with latent tuberculosis or without tuberculosis infection. The rearrangement uses TRBV30 and TRBJ1-5, with no clear D. Sequenced sample: PBMCs. The CDR3 nucleotides read TGTGCCTGGAGTGTACCCCTCAGGTTTCAGCCCCAGCATTTT. The encoded protein is CAWSVPLRFQPQHF.